The source of this T cell receptor beta chain is a study of T cells in Graves' hyperthyroidism and ophthalmopathy. Study-level points and caveats: A median around 5.9 months before onset, the model predicted ophthalmopathy. A 13 V-J model separated ophthalmopathy from stable hyperthyroidism.

Regions amplified from RNA transcripts were the TCR beta CDR3 regions. RT-PCR in the first round (using the HTBI primer set) targeted the TCR CDR3. TCRdb ran MiXCR on the multiplex PCR reads and lists one entry per CDR3 protein. The sample holds about 610,000 distinct CDR3 sequences; about 15% are singletons and the top ten take approximately 4.3%. Researchers barred patients who had uncontrolled infection, other autoimmune disease, pregnancy or lactation. Details on this clonotype: Its antigen is unidentified.

The sequenced sample consisted of blood. This receptor was obtained from a woman in her forties with Graves' ophthalmopathy.

CDR3 loop: CAISEGPQETQYF. The CDR3 region has the DNA TGTGCCATCAGTGAGGGGCCTCAAGAGACCCAGTACTTC. V usage is TRBV10-3 and J usage is TRBJ2-5; no clear D gene. V dropped 2 bases and J dropped 2 bases, with 6 bases sitting between them. CDR1 and CDR2 (germline): ENHRY, SYGVKD. CDR3 length equals 13 residues.